Listed here is a single T cell receptor (beta chain). Its specificity is unknown. J lost 3 bases, V lost 5 bases, and 13 bases had no gene match. The germline V gene has CDR1 LGHNT and CDR2 FRNRAP. The CDR3 runs 17 residues. This specimen comes from a study of cytomegalovirus exposure and HLA in healthy donors. Libraries were prepared by immunoSEQ multiplex PCR; TCRdb keeps only in-frame clonotypes and omits some of them. The sample yields 120,000 or so clones, around nine tenths seen once. Study results and caveats: In vitro work confirmed that a few CMV-associated chains recognize CMV antigens. Cytomegalovirus status, reportedly, was diagnosed with high specificity and sensitivity by the classifier. Subsequent analysis showed first-cohort TCR clusters tending to co-occur in some 120 validation repertoires. The study put 150 to 200 TCR beta chains on its list as cytomegalovirus-associated.

Sequenced: PBMCs. The chain recombines TRBV12-5 with TRBJ1-2, with 9 positions matching TRBD1. The source is a woman aged 18-29 years in good health and CMV-seronegative. In nucleotides, the CDR3 is TGTGCTAGTGGTCGCCAGGGGACAGGGTTTTTCGACTATGGCTACACCTTC. This gives the protein CASGRQGTGFFDYGYTF.